This passage covers 5 T cell receptor beta chains from one sample sequenced in a study of T cell responses to AZD1222 COVID-19 vaccine. Data came from immunoSEQ multiplex PCR; TCRdb stores just in-frame clones and leaves some out. The sample holds some 150,000 clones, 90% seen once. The input for sequencing was peripheral blood, taken on day 0 of AZD1222 vaccination. The source is an adult in good health.

The chain joins TRBV24-1 to TRBJ1-2, with 10 bases identical to TRBD1. V lost 3 bases, J lost 7 bases, and 7 bases stayed unmatched. Germline values: CDR1 KGHDR, CDR2 SFDVKD. The CDR3 consists of 15 residues. The CDR3 DNA sequence: TGTGCCACCAGTGATACGAGACAGGGGGCGCTTGGCTACACCTTC. This codes for CATSDTRQGALGYTF.

The chain couples TRBV12-2 to TRBJ2-3; the table calls TRBD2, which could not be checked here. TRBV12-2 corresponds to a pseudogene. This CDR3 region has 10 residues. This CDR3 is CASRLVLQYF. As DNA, the CDR3 is TGTGCAAGTCGCTTAGTATTACAGTATTTT.

The chain combines TRBV7-2 with TRBJ2-7; TRBD1 matches at 7 bases. V trimming: 1 base; J trimming: 7 bases; junction bases outside the gene matches: 7. There are 14 residues in the CDR3. Germline V gives CDR1 SGHTA, CDR2 FQGNSA. The CDR3 here is CASSLGDRQGEQYF. In DNA, the CDR3 is TGTGCCAGCAGCTTAGGGGACAGACAAGGGGAGCAGTACTTC.

DNA of the CDR3: TGTGCCAGCAGTTACTGTCCACTGCCCACCAAAAACATTCAGTACTTC. This gives the protein CASSYCPLPTKNIQYF. The chain is built from TRBV6-5 and TRBJ2-4; D unclear. Trimming removed 1 base from V and 2 bases from J, with 12 bases in between. This CDR3 comprises 16 residues. CDR1 and CDR2 from the germline V gene are MNHEY and SVGAGI.

J is TRBJ2-3 and V is TRBV3-1 (or the pseudogene TRBV3-2); a possible D gene is TRBD2 (6 bases). The CDR3 runs to 13 residues. Germline V gene lookup returns CDR1 LGHDT and CDR2 YNNKEL (reference sequence). Trimming left V 5 bases short and J 4 bases short, with 10 bases between. The CDR3 sequence: CASSVGGADTQYF. The CDR3 nucleotides are TGTGCCAGCAGCGTCGGAGGGGCAGATACGCAGTATTTT.